The rows below give T cell receptor beta chains drawn from one sample of a study of blood T cell repertoires in COVID-19. Data came from immunoSEQ multiplex PCR; TCRdb stores just in-frame clones and leaves some out. Here the sample spans a few hundred thousand clones, 75% to 90% being singletons. The sequenced sample consisted of peripheral blood. The receptors stem from a woman aged 60 to 75 with acute or convalescent COVID-19. The CDR3 runs from the conserved cysteine through the conserved F or W. Fields, in order: V gene, D gene, CDR3 protein. D genes are given only for firm matches.

TRBV27 TRBD2 CASSFLRTSAPSEQYF
TRBV28 . CASIPAGGGLETQYF
TRBV2 . CAYGQMNTEAFF
TRBV7-2 TRBD2 CASRSSGVRGTGELFF
TRBV5-4 TRBD1 CASSASGGQGTVTEAFF
TRBV7-8 TRBD1 CASSFGGQGIETQYF
TRBV7-3 TRBD1 CASSLMGQGNNSPLHF
TRBV11-3 TRBD2 CASSSRETSGSEQYF
TRBV12-5 TRBD1 CASGLESGTGGYEQYF
TRBV20-1 . CSAGDNYEQYF
TRBV29-1 TRBD1 CSVGGQGAVYEQYF
TRBV5-1 TRBD1 CASSLEGAREKLFF
TRBV6-5 TRBD2 CASSLVGLAGYEQFF
TRBV6-2/TRBV6-3 . CASSYRPRVGNTEAFF
TRBV5-1 . CASNTMAGRETQYF
TRBV7-9 TRBD2 CASSPRLAGGDNEQFF
TRBV9 . CASSVGGGAYGYTF
TRBV18 . CASSTDWFGEQYF
TRBV27 TRBD2 CASSPRVFTGTSHEQFF
TRBV11-2 . CASSSIGEPNSYEQYF
TRBV6-5 . CASRVMGAEIGELFF
TRBV28 TRBD1 CASRTGEVIWANTEAFF
TRBV11-2 . CASSALGGVQETQYF
TRBV25-1 . CASSGQQGYGYTF
TRBV11-2 . CASSLDSWGRDTEAFF
TRBV28 . CASKNSNNEQFF
TRBV9 . CASSPRGGQLPLSTDTQYF
TRBV3-1/TRBV3-2 . CASSPQGSYNEQFF
TRBV4-2 TRBD2 CASSVRGTSGFPGELFF
TRBV19 TRBD1 CASSISNRGSGNTIYF
TRBV5-1 TRBD2 CASSPRRSGAPDTQYF
TRBV4-1 . CASSQERQAVRGYEQYF
TRBV28 TRBD1 CASRAGTGARGYTF
TRBV12-5 . CASGDDMSGELFF
TRBV3-1/TRBV3-2 TRBD2 CASSLASGSTDTQYF
TRBV4-1 TRBD1 CASSQTGTGDYEQYF
TRBV28 TRBD1 CASSLGTGVGYTF
TRBV7-8 TRBD2 CASSFLAGGIYNEQFF
TRBV18 TRBD1 CASSPRVRGHWSEKLFF
TRBV24-1 TRBD1 CATSLAGTGSYNEQFF
TRBV9 . CASSPYPGQGRDNSPLHF
TRBV6-1 . CASSESPRSPNQPQHF
TRBV4-2 . CASSQGERAFF
TRBV7-9 . CASSRLGGETQYF
TRBV5-1 TRBD1 CASSLGDREMAFF
TRBV10-3 TRBD2 CATEAGANTGELFF